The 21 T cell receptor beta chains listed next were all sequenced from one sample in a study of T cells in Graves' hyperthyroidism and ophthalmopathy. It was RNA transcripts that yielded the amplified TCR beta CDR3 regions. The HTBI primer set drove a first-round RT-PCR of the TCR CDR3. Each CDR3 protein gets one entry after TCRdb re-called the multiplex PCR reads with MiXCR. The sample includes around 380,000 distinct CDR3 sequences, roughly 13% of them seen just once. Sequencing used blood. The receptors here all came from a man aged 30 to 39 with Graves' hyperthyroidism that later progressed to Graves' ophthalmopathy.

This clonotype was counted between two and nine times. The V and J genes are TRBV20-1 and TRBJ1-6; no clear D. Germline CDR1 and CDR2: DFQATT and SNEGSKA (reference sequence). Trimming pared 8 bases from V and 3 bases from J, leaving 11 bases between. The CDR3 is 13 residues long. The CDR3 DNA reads TGCAGTACCCGGGCCTTCTATAATTCACCCCTCCACTTT. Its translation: CSTRAFYNSPLHF.

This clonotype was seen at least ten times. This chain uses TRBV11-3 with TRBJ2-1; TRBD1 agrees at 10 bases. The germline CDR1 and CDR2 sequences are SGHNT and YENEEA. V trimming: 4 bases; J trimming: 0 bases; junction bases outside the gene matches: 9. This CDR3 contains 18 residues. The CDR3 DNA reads TGTGCCAGCAGCTCCCCCTGGACAGGGGGGAGCTCCTACAATGAGCAGTTCTTC. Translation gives CASSSPWTGGSSYNEQFF.

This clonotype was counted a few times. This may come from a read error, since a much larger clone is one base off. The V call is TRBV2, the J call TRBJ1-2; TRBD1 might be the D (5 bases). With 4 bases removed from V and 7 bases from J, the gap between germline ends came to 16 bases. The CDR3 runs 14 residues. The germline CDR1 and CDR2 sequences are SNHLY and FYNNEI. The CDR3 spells CASSGDEGYGGYTF. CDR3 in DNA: TGTGCCAGCAGTGGAGACGAGGGGTACGGTGGCTACACCTTC.

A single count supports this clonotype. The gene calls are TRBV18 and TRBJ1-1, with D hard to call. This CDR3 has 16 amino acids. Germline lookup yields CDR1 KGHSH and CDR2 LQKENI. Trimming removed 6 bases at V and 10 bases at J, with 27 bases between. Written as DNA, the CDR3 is TGTGCCAGCTCTCCCGCCAAGGCAGCCGGTGCATTCTCAGCTTTCTTT. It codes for CASSPAKAAGAFSAFF.

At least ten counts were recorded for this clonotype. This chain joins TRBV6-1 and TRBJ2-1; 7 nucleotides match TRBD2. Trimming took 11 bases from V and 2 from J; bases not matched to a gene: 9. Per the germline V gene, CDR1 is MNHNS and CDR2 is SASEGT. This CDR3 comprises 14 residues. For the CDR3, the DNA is TGTGCCCGAAGCGGGACTTGCCCCTACAATGAGCAGTTCTTC. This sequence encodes CARSGTCPYNEQFF.

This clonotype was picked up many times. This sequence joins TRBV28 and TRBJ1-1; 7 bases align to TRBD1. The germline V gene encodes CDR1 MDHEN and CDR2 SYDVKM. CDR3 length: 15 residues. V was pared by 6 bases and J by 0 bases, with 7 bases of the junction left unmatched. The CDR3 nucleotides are TGTGCCAGCAGAACAGGGGAATCTATGAACACTGAAGCTTTCTTT. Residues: CASRTGESMNTEAFF.

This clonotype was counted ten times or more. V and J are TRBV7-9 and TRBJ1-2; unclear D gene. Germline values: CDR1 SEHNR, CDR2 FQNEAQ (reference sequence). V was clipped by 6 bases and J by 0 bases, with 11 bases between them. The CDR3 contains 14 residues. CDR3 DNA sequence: TGTGCCAGCAGATCGGACGGGGCTAACTATGGCTACACCTTC. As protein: CASRSDGANYGYTF.

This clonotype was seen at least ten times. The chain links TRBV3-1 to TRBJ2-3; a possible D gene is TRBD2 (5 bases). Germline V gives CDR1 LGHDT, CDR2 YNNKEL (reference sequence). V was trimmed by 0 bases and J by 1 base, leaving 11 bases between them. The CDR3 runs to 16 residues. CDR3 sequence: CASSQDWGVGTDTQYF. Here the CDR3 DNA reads TGTGCCAGCAGCCAAGATTGGGGAGTTGGCACAGATACGCAGTATTTT.

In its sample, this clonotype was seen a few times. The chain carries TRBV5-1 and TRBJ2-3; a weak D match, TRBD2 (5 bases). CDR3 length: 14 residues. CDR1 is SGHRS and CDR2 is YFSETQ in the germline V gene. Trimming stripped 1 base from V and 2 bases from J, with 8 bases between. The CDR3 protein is CASSLIAFTDTQYF. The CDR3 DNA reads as TGCGCCAGCAGCTTGATAGCGTTCACAGATACGCAGTATTTT.

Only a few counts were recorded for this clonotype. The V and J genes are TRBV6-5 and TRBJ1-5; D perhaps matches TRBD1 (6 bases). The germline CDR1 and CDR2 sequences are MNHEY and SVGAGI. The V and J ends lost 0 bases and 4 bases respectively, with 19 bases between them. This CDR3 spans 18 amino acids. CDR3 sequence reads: CASSYSVPTGISNQPQHF. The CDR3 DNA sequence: TGTGCCAGCAGTTACTCGGTCCCTACAGGGATTTCTAATCAGCCCCAGCATTTT.

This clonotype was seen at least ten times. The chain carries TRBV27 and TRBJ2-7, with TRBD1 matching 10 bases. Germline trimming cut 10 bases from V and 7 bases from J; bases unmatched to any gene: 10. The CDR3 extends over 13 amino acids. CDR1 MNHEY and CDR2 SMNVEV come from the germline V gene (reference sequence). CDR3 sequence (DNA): TGTGCCACCAGAGAGGGACAGGGGTATGAGCAGTACTTC. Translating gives CATREGQGYEQYF.

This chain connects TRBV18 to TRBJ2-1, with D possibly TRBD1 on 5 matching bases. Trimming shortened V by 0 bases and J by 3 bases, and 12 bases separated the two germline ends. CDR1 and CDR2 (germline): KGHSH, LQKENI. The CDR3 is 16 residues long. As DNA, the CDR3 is TGTGCCAGCTCACCACCAAATCAGGGAAACTACAATGAGCAGTTCTTC. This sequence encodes CASSPPNQGNYNEQFF. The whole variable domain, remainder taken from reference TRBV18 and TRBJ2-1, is NAGVMQNPRHLVRRRGQEARLRCSPMKGHSHVYWYRQLPEEGLKFMVYLQKENIIDESGMPKERFSAEFPKEGPSILRIQQVVRGDSAAYFCASSPPNQGNYNEQFFGPGTRLTVL.

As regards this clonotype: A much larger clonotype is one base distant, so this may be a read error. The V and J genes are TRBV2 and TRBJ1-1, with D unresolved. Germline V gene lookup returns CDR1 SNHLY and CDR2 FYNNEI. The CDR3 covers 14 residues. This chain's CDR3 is CASSSKPMNTVAFF. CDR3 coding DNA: TGTGCCAGCAGTTCTAAACCGATGAACACTGTAGCTTTCTTT.

CDR3 DNA: TGTGCCAGCAGCCCGGGACAGACCCTTAGCAATCAGCCCCAGCATTTT. Translated: CASSPGQTLSNQPQHF. The V call is TRBV5-5, the J call TRBJ1-5; 7 bases line up with TRBD1. J lost 0 bases, V lost 4 bases, and 7 bases had no gene match. From germline, CDR1 is SGHKS and CDR2 YYEKEE (reference sequence). The CDR3 is 16 amino acids. The full variable domain, in which reference TRBV5-5 and TRBJ1-5 provide the parts outside the CDR3, is DAGVTQSPTHLIKTRGQQVTLRCSPISGHKSVSWYQQVLGQGPQFIFQYYEKEERGRGNFPDRFSARQFPNYSSELNVNALLLGDSALYLCASSPGQTLSNQPQHFGDGTRLSIL.

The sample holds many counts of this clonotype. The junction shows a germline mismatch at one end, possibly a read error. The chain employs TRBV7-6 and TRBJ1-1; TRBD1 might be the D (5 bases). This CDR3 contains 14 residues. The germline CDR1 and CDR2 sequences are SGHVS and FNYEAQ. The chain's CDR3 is CASSLQGTETEAFF. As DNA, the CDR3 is TGTGCCAGCAGCCTACAAGGGACGGAGACTGAGGCTTTCTTT.

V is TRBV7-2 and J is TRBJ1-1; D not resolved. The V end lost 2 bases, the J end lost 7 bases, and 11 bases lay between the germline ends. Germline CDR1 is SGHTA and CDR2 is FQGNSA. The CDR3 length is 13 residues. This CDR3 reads CASSLMGIGEAFF. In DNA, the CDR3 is TGTGCCAGCAGCTTAATGGGGATTGGTGAAGCTTTCTTT.

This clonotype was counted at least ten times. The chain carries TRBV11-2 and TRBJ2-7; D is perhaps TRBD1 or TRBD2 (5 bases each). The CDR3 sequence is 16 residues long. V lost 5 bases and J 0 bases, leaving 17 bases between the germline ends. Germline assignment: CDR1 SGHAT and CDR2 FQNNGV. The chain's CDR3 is CASSTSRDANSYEQYF. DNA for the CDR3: TGTGCCAGCAGCACCAGTAGGGACGCGAACTCCTACGAGCAGTACTTC. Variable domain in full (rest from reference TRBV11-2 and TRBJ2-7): EAGVAQSPRYKIIEKRQSVAFWCNPISGHATLYWYQQILGQGPKLLIQFQNNGVVDDSQLPKDRFSAERLKGVDSTLKIQPAKLEDSAVYLCASSTSRDANSYEQYFGPGTRLTVT.

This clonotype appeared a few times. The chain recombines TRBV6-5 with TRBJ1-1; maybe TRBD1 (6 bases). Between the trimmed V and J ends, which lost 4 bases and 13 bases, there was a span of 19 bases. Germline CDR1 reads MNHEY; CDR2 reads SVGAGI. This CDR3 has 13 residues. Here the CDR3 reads CASSSPDRREIFF. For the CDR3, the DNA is TGTGCCAGCAGTTCTCCTGACAGGAGGGAGATTTTCTTT.

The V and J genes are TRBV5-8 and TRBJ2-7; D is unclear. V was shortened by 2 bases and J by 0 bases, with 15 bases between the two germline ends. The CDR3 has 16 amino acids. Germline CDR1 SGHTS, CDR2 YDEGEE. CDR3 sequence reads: CASSLWRHLGSYEQYF. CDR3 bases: TGTGCCAGCAGCTTATGGCGGCACCTGGGCTCCTACGAGCAGTACTTC.

CDR3 bases: TGTGCCAGCAGCACGCAGCGGGGGGGCCGGAATGAGCAGTTCTTC. It is translated as CASSTQRGGRNEQFF. The J gene is TRBJ2-1, the V gene TRBV9, with 10 bases that match TRBD2. CDR3 size: 15 residues. The ends lost 4 bases at V and 7 bases at J; junction bases unmatched: 8. Per the germline V gene, CDR1 is SGDLS and CDR2 is YYNGEE.

The DNA for the CDR3 is TGTGCCAGTAGTACGACCCGAGGTGGAGAGACCCAGTACTTC. Translated, it gives CASSTTRGGETQYF. The chain combines TRBV19 with TRBJ2-5; D call uncertain. The CDR3 totals 14 residues. CDR1 LNHDA and CDR2 SQIVND come from the germline V gene (reference sequence). V shed 4 bases and J shed 4 bases, with 13 bases lying between them.